Listed here are 27 T cell receptor beta chains from one sample, sequenced in a study of CD8 T cells in Susac syndrome. About 0.5 to 1 ug RNA was reverse transcribed with random hexamers. Using its own MiXCR run on the immunoSEQ multiplex PCR reads, TCRdb lists one record per CDR3 protein. The sample shows 150,000 to 200,000 distinct CDR3 sequences, around 95% of them seen only once. What was sequenced was CD4+ T cells from PBMCs. These receptors were obtained from a human donor in good health.

This chain links TRBV3-1 with TRBJ1-2; tentatively, D is TRBD1 (6 bases). The CDR3 is 14 amino acids. In germline, CDR1 is LGHDT, CDR2 YNNKEL (reference sequence). The V gene lost 1 base and the J gene lost 9 bases, with 15 bases spanning the gap. CDR3 bases: TGTGCCAGCAGCCAAGCGCAGGGGCTGGGTCGCTACACCTTC. Residues: CASSQAQGLGRYTF.

V gene TRBV30 combines with J gene TRBJ1-5; no firm D call. The CDR3 runs to 14 residues. The V and J ends lost 4 bases and 2 bases respectively, with 12 bases between them. Germline V gene data show CDR1 as GTSNPN and CDR2 as SVGIG (reference sequence). CDR3 amino acids: CAWNQDAGNQPQHF. The CDR3 nucleotides read TGTGCCTGGAACCAGGACGCGGGCAATCAGCCCCAGCATTTT. Supplemented by reference TRBV30 and TRBJ1-5, the full variable domain reads SQTIHQWPATLVQPVGSPLSLECTVEGTSNPNLYWYRQAAGRGLQLLFYSVGIGQISSEVPQNLSASRPQDRQFILSSKKLLLSDSGFYLCAWNQDAGNQPQHFGDGTRLSIL.

This chain joins TRBV5-4 and TRBJ1-1; 8 nucleotides match TRBD1. This CDR3 is 13 amino acids long. Trimming cost V 3 bases and J 4 bases; bases outside gene matches: 2. CDR1 and CDR2 (germline): SGHNT, YYREEE (reference sequence). The CDR3 bases are TGTGCCAGCAGCTCGGGGACAGGCACTGAAGCTTTCTTT. It translates to CASSSGTGTEAFF.

The V and J genes are TRBV6-5 and TRBJ1-2; D is possibly TRBD1 (5 bases). This CDR3 region has 14 residues. V lost 6 bases and J 7 bases, leaving 18 bases between the germline ends. Germline CDR1 is MNHEY and CDR2 is SVGAGI. The CDR3 region is CASRPRVMSGGYTF. The CDR3 DNA is TGTGCCAGCAGACCCAGGGTAATGAGTGGTGGCTACACCTTC.

J is TRBJ2-3 and V is TRBV5-1; D call uncertain. The CDR3 extends over 14 amino acids. Germline-derived CDR1 and CDR2 are SGHRS and YFSETQ. V was trimmed by 0 bases and J by 4 bases, leaving 9 bases between them. CDR3 nucleotides: TGCGCCAGCAGCTTGGACGCGGCCCCAGATACGCAGTATTTT. It yields the protein CASSLDAAPDTQYF.

The CDR3 nucleotides read TGCAGCGCCTCGAACTCCTACGAGCAGTACTTC. Translated, it gives CSASNSYEQYF. The chain links TRBV29-1 to TRBJ2-7; D remains unclear. The CDR3 is 11 amino acids. Looked up from germline, CDR1 is SQVTM and CDR2 is ANQGSEA. V was shortened by 7 bases and J by 0 bases, with 7 bases between the two germline ends.

The chain recombines TRBV5-8 with TRBJ2-1; 9 bases line up with TRBD2. There are 18 residues in the CDR3. Germline V gene sequence: CDR1 SGHTS, CDR2 YDEGEE. Trimming cost V 0 bases and J 2 bases; bases outside gene matches: 9. The CDR3 sequence is CASSLEAGGLLTYNEQFF. The CDR3 DNA is TGTGCCAGCAGCTTGGAAGCGGGGGGACTCCTTACCTACAATGAGCAGTTCTTC. Together with reference TRBV5-8 and TRBJ2-1, the CDR3 gives the full variable domain: EAGVTQSPTHLIKTRGQQATLRCSPISGHTSVYWYQQALGLGLQFLLWYDEGEERNRGNFPPRFSGRQFPNYSSELNVNALELEDSALYLCASSLEAGGLLTYNEQFFGPGTRLTVL.

In its sample, this clonotype was seen once. The gene calls are TRBV18 and TRBJ2-7, with 7 bases matching TRBD1. V was pared by 3 bases and J by 7 bases, with 9 bases of the junction left unmatched. The germline gives CDR1 KGHSH, CDR2 LQKENI. The CDR3 runs to 14 residues. The CDR3 DNA reads TGTGCCAGCTCACCCGGGACAGTTGGAGTAGAGCAGTACTTC. It is translated as CASSPGTVGVEQYF.

The chain is built from TRBV19 and TRBJ1-5; D is unclear. Germline-derived CDR1 and CDR2 are LNHDA and SQIVND (reference sequence). The CDR3 contains 14 residues. V lost 9 bases and J 1 base, leaving 13 bases between the germline ends. The CDR3 nucleotides are TGTGCCAGCCGAGACGGTATAAGCAATCAGCCCCAGCATTTT. As protein: CASRDGISNQPQHF.

The chain recombines TRBV18 with TRBJ2-7; D not resolved. Germline-derived CDR1 and CDR2 are KGHSH and LQKENI. Trimming removed 3 bases from V and 6 bases from J, with 18 bases in between. The CDR3 has 15 residues. The CDR3 coding sequence is TGTGCCAGCTCACCCAGTTTGGTCGAATTGGGCGAGCAGTACTTC. Protein product: CASSPSLVELGEQYF.

This clonotype was observed a single time. The chain has TRBV7-9 and TRBJ2-5; possibly TRBD2 for D (5 bases). Germline lookup yields CDR1 SEHNR and CDR2 FQNEAQ (reference sequence). V was cut by 7 bases and J by 1 base, with 10 bases left in between. The CDR3 spans 13 residues. The CDR3 loop reads CASTLAFQETQYF. Written as DNA, the CDR3 is TGTGCCAGCACCCTAGCCTTCCAAGAGACCCAGTACTTC.

The chain employs TRBV19 and TRBJ2-3, with TRBD2 as a possible D gene (7 bases). The V end lost 3 bases, the J end lost 2 bases, and 18 bases lay between the germline ends. The CDR3 loop spans 17 amino acids. Per germline, CDR1 LNHDA and CDR2 SQIVND (reference sequence). The CDR3 loop is CASSIRGGRGNTDTQYF. CDR3 coding DNA: TGTGCCAGTAGTATTCGCGGGGGCAGAGGAAACACAGATACGCAGTATTTT.

This rearrangement joins TRBV7-3 to TRBJ1-1; D not certain. V was trimmed by 4 bases and J by 12 bases, leaving 15 bases between them. This CDR3 is built from 12 residues. The V gene's germline CDR1 is SGHTA and CDR2 FQGTGA. The chain's CDR3 is CASSSSSVPTFF. The CDR3 DNA sequence: TGTGCCAGCAGCTCCTCCTCGGTACCTACTTTCTTT.

The chain is built from TRBV3-1 and TRBJ1-5; no definite D call. CDR1 is LGHDT, CDR2 YNNKEL, per germline (reference sequence). Trimming left V 3 bases short and J 4 bases short, with 13 bases between. The CDR3 spans 15 residues. CDR3 coding DNA: TGTGCCAGCAGCCACACCTCAGGACGGAATCAGCCCCAGCATTTT. It yields the protein CASSHTSGRNQPQHF.

The CDR3 region is CSATQRGINEQFF. The DNA for the CDR3 is TGCAGTGCGACCCAGCGGGGTATCAATGAGCAGTTCTTC. J is TRBJ2-1 and V is TRBV20-1; TRBD2 agrees at 7 bases. After removal of 6 bases from V and 6 bases from J, the junction contained 8 bases not matched to a gene. Germline V gives CDR1 DFQATT, CDR2 SNEGSKA (reference sequence). The CDR3 totals 13 residues.

The V call is TRBV3-1, the J call TRBJ2-1; 7 bases line up with TRBD1. The germline CDR1 and CDR2 sequences are LGHDT and YNNKEL (reference sequence). V dropped 3 bases and J dropped 9; count of bases not matched to a gene: 5. There are 13 residues in the CDR3. The CDR3 loop is CASSQGQPFEQFF. In DNA form, the CDR3 reads TGTGCCAGCAGCCAGGGACAGCCTTTTGAGCAGTTCTTC.

The chain carries TRBV19 and TRBJ2-1; D tentatively reads TRBD1 or TRBD2 (6 bases each). Germline loops: CDR1 LNHDA, CDR2 SQIVND (reference sequence). With 6 bases removed from V and 7 bases from J, the gap between germline ends came to 19 bases. The CDR3 spans 15 residues. The CDR3 reads CASRRFEGGRNEQFF. DNA of the CDR3: TGTGCCAGTAGGAGATTTGAGGGGGGCAGGAATGAGCAGTTCTTC.

The V gene is TRBV9, the J gene TRBJ1-1, with 9 bases aligning to TRBD1. The trim removed 0 bases at V and 1 base at J, leaving 4 bases unmatched. CDR3 size: 16 residues. Germline loops: CDR1 SGDLS, CDR2 YYNGEE. The CDR3 reads CASSVGAGQGNTEAFF. The CDR3 DNA reads TGTGCCAGCAGCGTAGGTGCGGGACAGGGGAACACTGAAGCTTTCTTT.

V gene TRBV5-4 combines with J gene TRBJ2-1, with TRBD2 matching 8 bases. Germline CDR1 SGHNT, CDR2 YYREEE (reference sequence). V lost 4 bases, J lost 0 bases, and 3 bases stayed unmatched. The CDR3 runs to 15 residues. CDR3 amino acids: CASSGSGGSYNEQFF. The CDR3 DNA follows: TGTGCCAGCAGCGGAAGCGGGGGCTCCTACAATGAGCAGTTCTTC.

The rearrangement joins TRBV7-9 to TRBJ1-1; possibly TRBD1 for D (6 bases). The V end was cut by 5 bases, the J end by 6 bases, with 10 bases between. This CDR3 region has 12 residues. CDR1 and CDR2 (germline): SEHNR, FQNEAQ (reference sequence). The CDR3 DNA reads as TGTGCCAGCAGCCCAGGGGCCTCTGAAGCTTTCTTT. Protein: CASSPGASEAFF.

In its sample, this clonotype was seen once. This chain connects TRBV20-1 to TRBJ1-5, with D perhaps TRBD1 (6 bases). The V gene lost 6 bases and the J gene lost 2 bases, with 17 bases spanning the gap. In germline, CDR1 is DFQATT, CDR2 SNEGSKA (reference sequence). This CDR3 comprises 15 residues. For the CDR3, the DNA is TGCAGTGCCGAGCGACAGGCGGGGGGCAATCAGCCCCAGCATTTT. As protein: CSAERQAGGNQPQHF.

The DNA of the CDR3 is TGTGCCAGCAGCCAGGGGCTCGGCCCCTACGAGCAGTACTTC. It translates to CASSQGLGPYEQYF. The V gene is TRBV6-5, the J gene TRBJ2-7; perhaps TRBD1 as D (6 bases). The CDR3 has 14 amino acids. CDR1 is MNHEY and CDR2 is SVGAGI in the germline V gene. The V and J ends lost 6 bases and 2 bases respectively, with 14 bases between them.

This clonotype was detected only once. This sequence joins TRBV6-1 and TRBJ2-7; TRBD1 might be the D (5 bases). Between the trimmed V and J ends, which lost 6 bases and 1 base, there was a span of 10 bases. The germline V gene encodes CDR1 MNHNS and CDR2 SASEGT. The CDR3 has 13 amino acids. The CDR3 region has the DNA TGTGCCAGCAGAGGGGCAAGTTCCTACGAGCAGTACTTC. This gives the protein CASRGASSYEQYF.

This clonotype came up once. The J gene is TRBJ2-1, the V gene TRBV18; TRBD2 agrees at 12 bases. This CDR3 contains 16 residues. Per germline, CDR1 KGHSH and CDR2 LQKENI. Trimming cost V 6 bases and J 10 bases; bases outside gene matches: 13. CDR3 region: CASSPGPSGGVHEQFF. CDR3 nucleotide sequence: TGTGCCAGCTCCCCCGGGCCTAGCGGGGGGGTACACGAGCAGTTCTTC.

The chain is built from TRBV20-1 and TRBJ2-3, with 7 bases identical to TRBD1. The CDR3 sequence is 12 residues long. The V gene end was trimmed by 6 bases and the J gene end by 9 bases; junction bases not matched to a gene: 9. Germline CDR1 is DFQATT and CDR2 is SNEGSKA (reference sequence). The CDR3 loop reads CSAPWTGATQYF. CDR3 DNA: TGCAGTGCCCCCTGGACAGGAGCAACGCAGTATTTT.

The chain carries TRBV15 and TRBJ2-3; D gene ambiguous. The CDR3 sequence is 15 residues long. Germline V gene sequence: CDR1 LNHNV, CDR2 YYDKDF (reference sequence). V lost 8 bases, J lost 3 bases, and 18 bases lay in between. The CDR3 DNA reads as TGTGCCACCGCACTTAACCGACTTAAGACAGATACGCAGTATTTT. Its translation: CATALNRLKTDTQYF.

Only one count was recorded for this clonotype. V and J are TRBV20-1 and TRBJ2-1; D is ambiguous. Germline-derived CDR1 and CDR2 are DFQATT and SNEGSKA (reference sequence). The germline V and J ends were trimmed by 3 bases and 7 bases, with 13 bases remaining between them. CDR3 size: 13 residues. CDR3 bases: TGCAGTGCTAGTCCTGGTCTGGGGAATGAGCAGTTCTTC. Its translation is CSASPGLGNEQFF.